This is a list of T cell receptor beta chains from one sample in a study of T cells in Graves' hyperthyroidism and ophthalmopathy. One entry per CDR3 protein results from TCRdb running MiXCR on the multiplex PCR reads. The table has about 360,000 distinct CDR3 sequences, less than 15% seen once. The sequenced material came from blood. Receptors were obtained from a young woman with Graves' hyperthyroidism. The CDR3 runs from the conserved cysteine through the conserved F or W. D genes are given only for firm matches. Some rows mark clone size as missing; the rest say once, few, many or name a class of expanded clone.

many TRBJ1-1 NA TRBV3-1 TGTGCCAGCAGCCAAGGGGCCCGTGAAGCTTTCTTT CASSQGAREAFF
NA TRBJ1-5 NA TRBV7-2 TGTGCCAGCAGCTTAAGGGCAGGGCCCTGGCAGCCCCAGCATTTT CASSLRAGPWQPQHF
few TRBJ1-2 NA TRBV29-1 TGCAGCGTTGAAACCCGGGACACCTATGGCTACACCTTC CSVETRDTYGYTF
NA TRBJ2-3 TRBD2 TRBV6-2/TRBV6-3 TGTGCCAGCAGTTATAGCGGGGGGGCCGTAGATACGCAGTATTTT CASSYSGGAVDTQYF
many TRBJ2-1 NA TRBV6-1 TGTGCCAGCAGTGAAGCGCGGGTTCAGTTCTTC CASSEARVQFF
NA TRBJ2-1 NA TRBV5-4 TGTGCCAGCAGCTTAACAGGCAGGGGCTCCTACAATGAGCAGTTCTTC CASSLTGRGSYNEQFF
many TRBJ1-6 NA TRBV11-2 TGTGCCAGCAGCTTGGGACGGAGTAATTCACCCCTCCACTTT CASSLGRSNSPLHF
many TRBJ1-6 NA TRBV20-1 TGCAGTGCTAGAGGTATCGGCAGGGAGAATTCACCCCTCCACTTT CSARGIGRENSPLHF
many TRBJ2-5 TRBD1 TRBV20-1 TGCAGTGCTAGAGGGGGACAGGCTTTAGGGGCCCAGTACTTC CSARGGQALGAQYF
NA TRBJ1-4 NA TRBV6-1 TGTGCCAGCAGTGAAAGGTACTCAGGGGAGATCGTCATGAGGGAAAAACTGTTTTTT CASSERYSGEIVMREKLFF
few TRBJ1-4 NA TRBV15 TGTGCCACCAGCCCGGGCCTCAGTGAAAAACTGTTTTTT CATSPGLSEKLFF
many TRBJ1-1 NA TRBV7-2 TGTGCCAGCAGCCATTCCTTAGATGACACTGAAGCTTTCTTT CASSHSLDDTEAFF
many TRBJ2-7 NA TRBV7-2 TGTGCCAGCAGCCCGAGACTAGTGCACGAGCAGTACTTC CASSPRLVHEQYF
many TRBJ2-5 TRBD1 TRBV28 TGTGCCAGCAGTACCTCGACAGGGCTAGAGACCCAGTACTTC CASSTSTGLETQYF
many TRBJ2-7 TRBD1 TRBV29-1 TGCAGCGTTGTGGATTCTCAGGGGGCGCTGCCCTACGAGCAGTACTTC CSVVDSQGALPYEQYF
many TRBJ2-1 TRBD2 TRBV7-9 TGTGCCAGCAGCTTTGCCGGGGGGGCCGCGAATGAGCAGTTCTTC CASSFAGGAANEQFF
many TRBJ2-3 NA TRBV7-2 TGTGCCAGCGGCGATCCGTTAAGGGATACGCAGTATTTT CASGDPLRDTQYF
many TRBJ1-5 NA TRBV28 TGTGCCAGCACCGGGAGTAATCAGCCCCAGCATTTT CASTGSNQPQHF
many TRBJ2-1 NA TRBV13 TGTGCCAGCAGCTTAGATTTGTACAATGAGCAGTTCTTC CASSLDLYNEQFF
many TRBJ2-1 NA TRBV11-2 TGTGCCAGCAGCCCTGGGAGCTACAATGAGCAGTTCTTC CASSPGSYNEQFF
many TRBJ2-1 NA TRBV20-1 TGCAGTGCCACGACTGATAGCTCCTACAATGAGCAGTTCTTC CSATTDSSYNEQFF
many TRBJ1-1 NA TRBV3-1 TGTGCCAGCAGCCGAATACAGGGTCGCACTGAAGCTTTCTTT CASSRIQGRTEAFF
many TRBJ1-5 NA TRBV28 TGTGCCAGCAGGGTTAGCAATCAGCCCCAGCATTTT CASRVSNQPQHF
NA TRBJ1-2 TRBD1 TRBV7-2 TGTGCCAGCAGCTTAGGGACAGGGGGTTTGAAGGGCTACACCTTC CASSLGTGGLKGYTF
few TRBJ2-5 TRBD1 TRBV10-3 TGTGCCATCAGCGTAGGGACAGGGCGGTTGGAGACCCAGTACTTC CAISVGTGRLETQYF
many TRBJ1-6 TRBD1 TRBV28 TGTGCCAGCAGTTTCTACAGGGGGCTGAGGCCCCTCCACTTT CASSFYRGLRPLHF
many TRBJ1-1 NA TRBV9 TGTGCCAGCAGCGCCTACACGGGCACTGAAGCTTTCTTT CASSAYTGTEAFF
few TRBJ2-5 TRBD2 TRBV20-1 TGCAGTGCTCCCCAAAGACTAGCAACGTCTCAAGAGACCCAGTACTTC CSAPQRLATSQETQYF
many TRBJ1-3 NA TRBV28 TGTGCCAGCAGCGCCACAAGCTCTGGAAACACCATATATTTT CASSATSSGNTIYF
many TRBJ1-4 NA TRBV6-1 TGTGCCAGCAGTGAAAGGGGGACCAAGAGTGAAAAACTGTTTTTT CASSERGTKSEKLFF
NA TRBJ2-7 NA TRBV4-1 TGCGCCAGCAGCATATCCCGGGATTTGTACTACGAGCAGTACTTC CASSISRDLYYEQYF
few TRBJ1-5 NA TRBV30 TGTGCCTGGAGTGTATGGGGGGCAAATCAGCCCCAGCATTTT CAWSVWGANQPQHF
few TRBJ2-5 NA TRBV9 TGTGCCAGCGGTCCCGAAGAGACCCAGTACTTC CASGPEETQYF
many TRBJ1-3 NA TRBV15 TGTGCCACCAGCAGTGGGAGGGTGAACACCATATATTTT CATSSGRVNTIYF
many TRBJ1-1 NA TRBV28 TGTGCCAGCAGTTTATGGGGAGGCGCTTTCTTT CASSLWGGAFF